Listed here are 26 T cell receptor beta chains from one sample, sequenced in a study of glioma-infiltrating T cells after dendritic cell vaccination. Here immunoSEQ multiplex PCR was the method, and the copy in TCRdb shows in-frame clones only, minus some. The repertoire includes around 62,000 clones, approximately 85% of them detected once, and 9.2% sits in the top ten. Material: blood, obtained before dendritic cell vaccination. The receptors come from a human donor with glioblastoma.

This clone was observed a few times. The chain uses TRBV19 and TRBJ2-7; 7 nucleotides line up with TRBD1. Germline assignment: CDR1 LNHDA and CDR2 SQIVND (reference sequence). V was pared by 1 base and J by 2 bases, with 5 bases of the junction left unmatched. This CDR3 comprises 15 residues. CDR3 sequence reads: CASSIATGQTYEQYF. The CDR3 nucleotides read TGTGCCAGTAGTATAGCCACGGGACAGACCTACGAGCAGTACTTC.

The genes are TRBV28 and TRBJ1-5, with D perhaps TRBD1 (6 bases). V was clipped by 11 bases and J by 2 bases, with 13 bases between them. The CDR3 spans 13 residues. Germline V CDR1 and CDR2: MDHEN, SYDVKM. For the CDR3, the DNA is TGTGCCGGCATGGGGGGGCGCAATCAGCCCCAGCATTTT. Residues: CAGMGGRNQPQHF.

V is TRBV7-2 and J is TRBJ2-2, with D perhaps matching TRBD2 (5 bases). The CDR3 consists of 15 residues. V dropped 1 base and J dropped 4 bases, with 10 bases sitting between them. CDR1 and CDR2 from the germline V gene are SGHTA and FQGNSA. Here the CDR3 reads CASSLGRGITGELFF. In nucleotides, the CDR3 is TGTGCCAGCAGCTTAGGAAGAGGGATCACCGGGGAGCTGTTTTTT.

The gene calls are TRBV4-1 and TRBJ2-5; 11 bases align to TRBD2. This CDR3 region has 16 residues. Germline V CDR1 and CDR2: MGHRA, YSYEKL. Trimming at V came to 3 bases and at J to 5 bases, leaving 8 bases not matched to a gene. CDR3 region: CASSHVSGGGRETQYF. For the CDR3, the DNA is TGCGCCAGCAGCCACGTTAGCGGGGGGGGGAGGGAGACCCAGTACTTC.

The chain employs TRBV6-1 and TRBJ1-2; D is uncertain. Germline CDR1 reads MNHNS; CDR2 reads SASEGT. Between the trimmed V and J ends, which lost 6 bases and 6 bases, there was a span of 14 bases. This CDR3 has 13 amino acids. CDR3 nucleotide sequence: TGTGCCAGCAGAGGGCTCCAGAGGGATGGCTACACCTTC. Translating it yields CASRGLQRDGYTF.

The chain uses TRBV5-1 and TRBJ1-1; weak D call: TRBD1 (6 bases). The CDR3 sequence is 14 residues long. The V gene's germline CDR1 is SGHRS and CDR2 YFSETQ. Trimming shortened V by 3 bases and J by 6 bases, and 15 bases separated the two germline ends. The CDR3 loop reads CASSSLQGAAEAFF. DNA for the CDR3: TGCGCCAGCAGCTCGCTACAGGGAGCAGCTGAAGCTTTCTTT.

V and J are TRBV18 and TRBJ1-6, with 8 nucleotides matching TRBD1. Trimming took 7 bases from V and 10 from J; bases not matched to a gene: 12. Per germline, CDR1 KGHSH and CDR2 LQKENI. This CDR3 is 15 amino acids long. CDR3 region: CASLRRQGLESPLHF. In DNA form, the CDR3 reads TGTGCCAGCTTACGACGACAGGGGTTAGAATCACCCCTCCACTTT.

Here the CDR3 reads CASGFGTSGNEQFF. In DNA, the CDR3 is TGTGCTAGTGGTTTTGGGACTAGCGGCAATGAGCAGTTCTTC. The rearrangement uses TRBV12-5 and TRBJ2-1; 11 bases are a match to TRBD2. Germline V lookup: CDR1 LGHNT, CDR2 FRNRAP. This CDR3 has 14 residues. After removal of 3 bases from V and 6 bases from J, the junction contained 1 base not matched to a gene.

The CDR3 sequence: CASSRLAGGQDTQYF. The CDR3 nucleotides are TGTGCCAGCAGTAGACTAGCGGGGGGGCAAGATACGCAGTATTTT. The chain recombines TRBV7-8 with TRBJ2-3; 14 positions agree with TRBD2. Trimming at V came to 6 bases and at J to 5 bases, leaving 4 bases not matched to a gene. Germline CDR1 and CDR2: SGHVS and FQNEAQ. The CDR3 consists of 15 residues.

The chain is built from TRBV5-1 and TRBJ1-1; 9 positions agree with TRBD1. There are 15 residues in the CDR3. Germline CDR1 reads SGHRS; CDR2 reads YFSETQ. Unmatched junction bases numbered 7, after V lost 3 bases and J lost 4 bases. CDR3 in amino acids: CASSSGGTGTTEAFF. The DNA of the CDR3 is TGCGCCAGCAGCTCAGGCGGGACAGGGACCACTGAAGCTTTCTTT.

CDR3 DNA: TGTGCCAGCAGGCCCCCATCCCGAGGGACCGGGGAGCTGTTTTTT. Translated: CASRPPSRGTGELFF. The V call is TRBV2, the J call TRBJ2-2; a weak D match, TRBD2 (5 bases). CDR3 length: 15 amino acids. Germline V gene lookup returns CDR1 SNHLY and CDR2 FYNNEI. Trimming took off 6 bases at V and 5 bases at J, with 16 bases between the two ends.

This clone was detected only once. The genes are TRBV7-8 and TRBJ1-4; 7 nucleotides line up with TRBD1. Germline CDR1 reads SGHVS; CDR2 reads FQNEAQ. Trimming took 5 bases from V and 5 from J; bases not matched to a gene: 8. The CDR3 is 15 residues long. As DNA, the CDR3 is TGTGCCAGCAGCGACAGGGTAGGGGGAAATGAAAAACTGTTTTTT. Its protein product is CASSDRVGGNEKLFF. The entire variable domain, with the rest obtained from reference TRBV7-8 and TRBJ1-4, is as follows: GAGVSQSPRYKVAKRGQDVALRCDPISGHVSLFWYQQALGQGPEFLTYFQNEAQLDKSGLPSDRFFAERPEGSVSTLKIQRTQQEDSAVYLCASSDRVGGNEKLFFGSGTQLSVL.

This chain links TRBV7-9 with TRBJ2-3, with 7 bases that match TRBD2. The J segment lost 8 bases and the V segment lost 5 bases, leaving 22 bases of the junction unmatched. Germline V gene lookup returns CDR1 SEHNR and CDR2 FQNEAQ (reference sequence). The CDR3 extends over 18 amino acids. CDR3 region: CASSLPGGLILTSGTQYF. DNA of the CDR3: TGTGCCAGCAGCCTCCCGGGGGGACTGATACTTACTTCAGGTACGCAGTATTTT.

The V and J genes are TRBV4-2 and TRBJ1-3; D is unresolved. Deletions cut 7 bases from V and 4 bases from J, with 8 bases between. From germline, CDR1 is LGHNA and CDR2 YNFKEQ. There are 12 residues in the CDR3. CDR3: CASTPGGNTIYF. As DNA, the CDR3 is TGTGCCAGCACCCCAGGAGGAAACACCATATATTTT.

The rearrangement links TRBV4-2 to TRBJ1-1; 10 bases are shared with TRBD1. The ends lost 0 bases at V and 5 bases at J; junction bases unmatched: 6. Germline lookup yields CDR1 LGHNA and CDR2 YNFKEQ. The CDR3 totals 16 residues. The CDR3 sequence: CASSQELTGGETEAFF. In DNA, the CDR3 is TGTGCCAGCAGCCAAGAGCTGACAGGGGGCGAGACTGAAGCTTTCTTT.

The rearrangement joins TRBV11-3 to TRBJ1-1, with a tentative D call TRBD1 (6 bases). Germline CDR1 is SGHNT and CDR2 is YENEEA. This CDR3 region has 13 residues. The ends were cut back, 5 bases at V and 5 bases at J, with 12 bases in the middle. The CDR3, as DNA: TGTGCCAGCAGCGGGGGCATTGGGACTGAAGCTTTCTTT. Protein product: CASSGGIGTEAFF.

The rearrangement links TRBV28 to TRBJ1-2; D may be TRBD1 (6 bases). V was cut by 3 bases and J by 6 bases, with 20 bases left in between. In germline, CDR1 is MDHEN, CDR2 SYDVKM. The CDR3 totals 16 residues. The CDR3 protein is CASSLIYRDTSHGYTF. DNA for the CDR3: TGTGCCAGCAGTTTGATTTACCGGGACACCTCACATGGCTACACCTTC.

The chain carries TRBV27 and TRBJ2-3; the D is unclear. Per germline, CDR1 MNHEY and CDR2 SMNVEV (reference sequence). There are 15 residues in the CDR3. Trimming stripped 10 bases from V and 0 bases from J, with 17 bases between. The CDR3 region is CANVQTPTSTDTQYF. The CDR3 bases are TGTGCCAACGTACAGACACCCACTAGCACAGATACGCAGTATTTT.

The V and J genes are TRBV2 and TRBJ2-7; D not resolved. Germline V gene lookup returns CDR1 SNHLY and CDR2 FYNNEI. The CDR3 consists of 15 residues. V was pared by 3 bases and J by 5 bases, with 17 bases between. This CDR3 is CASSDGSQAFNEQYF. The CDR3, as DNA: TGTGCCAGCAGTGATGGCAGCCAGGCCTTCAACGAGCAGTACTTC.

This chain joins TRBV13 and TRBJ2-1; 9 positions agree with TRBD2. The germline gives CDR1 PRHDT, CDR2 FYEKMQ (reference sequence). The V segment lost 3 bases and the J segment 5 bases; nucleotides outside the gene matches: 5. The CDR3 consists of 15 residues. DNA of the CDR3: TGTGCCAGCAGCTTTCAGCGGGGGGTCAACAATGAGCAGTTCTTC. Its translation is CASSFQRGVNNEQFF.

The chain couples TRBV5-6 to TRBJ1-1; no firm D call. The CDR3 runs 16 residues. V was trimmed by 3 bases and J by 1 base, leaving 16 bases between them. Per the germline V gene, CDR1 is SGHDT and CDR2 is YYEEEE. In nucleotides, the CDR3 is TGTGCCAGCAGCTACCCCCCGGGGAATTCGAACACTGAAGCTTTCTTT. Amino acid sequence: CASSYPPGNSNTEAFF.

About this clone: A junction end diverges from the germline sequence, so it may reflect a read error. The chain employs TRBV7-7 and TRBJ2-7; 9 nucleotides align to TRBD2. CDR1 and CDR2 (germline): SSHAT, FNYEAQ (reference sequence). This CDR3 has 15 residues. The CDR3 reads CASSLAGAGPYEQYF. The CDR3 DNA follows: TGTGCTAGCAGCTTAGCGGGGGCAGGGCCCTACGAGCAGTACTTC.

This rearrangement joins TRBV5-5 to TRBJ1-3; no clear D. The V and J ends lost 4 bases and 0 bases respectively, with 11 bases between them. Germline loops: CDR1 SGHKS, CDR2 YYEKEE (reference sequence). The CDR3 spans 15 residues. CDR3 nucleotides: TGTGCCAGCAGCCCTAACGACTTCTCTGGAAACACCATATATTTT. Amino acid sequence: CASSPNDFSGNTIYF. Looking up the rest from reference TRBV5-5 and TRBJ1-3 gives the full variable domain: DAGVTQSPTHLIKTRGQQVTLRCSPISGHKSVSWYQQVLGQGPQFIFQYYEKEERGRGNFPDRFSARQFPNYSSELNVNALLLGDSALYLCASSPNDFSGNTIYFGEGSWLTVV.

This chain joins TRBV6-5 and TRBJ2-1; 8 bases agree with TRBD2. V shed 2 bases and J 9 bases; nucleotides not matched to a gene: 9. In germline, CDR1 is MNHEY, CDR2 SVGAGI. This CDR3 comprises 15 residues. The CDR3 DNA reads TGTGCCAGCAGTTACCTCGGGGGGGCGGCAGGTGAGCAGTTCTTC. Translation: CASSYLGGAAGEQFF.

The chain carries TRBV5-1 and TRBJ2-1, with 8 positions matching TRBD2. Per the germline V gene, CDR1 is SGHRS and CDR2 is YFSETQ. The CDR3 extends over 15 amino acids. The V and J ends lost 0 bases and 1 base, in that order; junction bases with no gene match: 0. The chain's CDR3 is CASSLVAGSYNEQFF. CDR3 nucleotide sequence: TGCGCCAGCAGCTTGGTAGCGGGGTCCTACAATGAGCAGTTCTTC.

The genes are TRBV6-5 and TRBJ2-1; maybe TRBD2 (6 bases). Trimming left V 5 bases short and J 9 bases short, with 14 bases between. The CDR3 runs to 13 residues. Germline assignment: CDR1 MNHEY and CDR2 SVGAGI. Here the CDR3 reads CASSPLGGGEQFF. CDR3 bases: TGTGCCAGCAGTCCCCTGGGGGGAGGTGAGCAGTTCTTC.